These T cell receptor beta chains were read from a single sample in a study of blood T cells in healthy people across ages. Each CDR3 protein is one row after TCRdb ran MiXCR on the 5' RACE reads. Of approximately 960,000 distinct CDR3 sequences detected, under 35% appear once; the ten largest clones hold around 9.6%. This same sample was also taken into another study, of T cells of mothers and their children.

Sequenced: blood. The receptors come from a woman aged 40 to 50 in good health. CDR3s include the opening cysteine and the closing phenylalanine or tryptophan. A D gene is named only where the DNA matches it firmly. Clone size is stated in some rows and not others, as once, few, many or a class when expanded.

J,size,D,V,CDR3,DNA
TRBJ2-7,few,NA,TRBV6-2/TRBV6-3,CASSYLARDYEQYF,TGTGCCAGCAGTTACCTTGCACGAGACTACGAGCAGTACTTC
TRBJ2-7,NA,NA,TRBV7-3,CASSSTTLAEQYF,TGTGCCAGCAGCTCTACGACGCTCGCCGAGCAGTACTTC
TRBJ2-2,NA,NA,TRBV9,CASSPLRGSGGELFF,TGTGCCAGCAGCCCCCTAAGAGGGAGCGGCGGGGAGCTGTTTTTT
TRBJ2-2,NA,TRBD2,TRBV20-1,CSARDKRGGAGELFF,TGCAGTGCTAGAGATAAACGGGGGGGCGCCGGGGAGCTGTTTTTT
TRBJ2-7,NA,NA,TRBV5-1,CASSLPYGGSVYEQYF,TGCGCCAGCAGCTTGCCCTACGGGGGTTCGGTATACGAGCAGTACTTC
TRBJ1-1,NA,NA,TRBV27,CASSLSIGMNTEAFF,TGTGCCAGCAGTTTATCGATCGGCATGAACACTGAAGCTTTCTTT
TRBJ1-5,NA,NA,TRBV6-2/TRBV6-3,CASSYRGPNPYSNQPQHF,TGTGCCAGCAGTTACCGCGGCCCAAATCCTTATAGCAATCAGCCCCAGCATTTT
TRBJ1-2,NA,TRBD1,TRBV20-1,CSARDAQGARSGYTF,TGCAGTGCTAGAGATGCACAGGGGGCTCGTTCTGGCTACACCTTC
TRBJ2-3,few,NA,TRBV7-2,CASSPDRAYTDTQYF,TGTGCCAGCAGCCCCGATAGGGCCTACACAGATACGCAGTATTTT
TRBJ1-2,NA,NA,TRBV28,CASRFGGHLLGNGYTF,TGTGCCAGCAGGTTTGGGGGCCATCTCCTAGGAAATGGCTACACCTTC
TRBJ1-2,many,TRBD1,TRBV27,CASRWTGSKGYTF,TGTGCCAGCAGATGGACAGGGTCTAAAGGCTACACCTTC
TRBJ1-2,NA,TRBD1,TRBV7-8,CASSPGTGGNGYTF,TGTGCCAGCAGCCCCGGGACAGGGGGAAATGGCTACACCTTC
TRBJ2-7,NA,NA,TRBV28,CASLGNPYEQYF,TGTGCCAGCCTCGGGAACCCGTACGAGCAGTACTTC
TRBJ2-7,few,NA,TRBV6-2/TRBV6-3,CASSHYSYEQYF,TGTGCCAGCAGTCATTACTCCTACGAGCAGTACTTC
TRBJ2-7,NA,NA,TRBV7-2,CASTLGGGGLYNEQYF,TGTGCCAGCACCCTAGGGGGAGGGGGCCTATACAATGAGCAGTACTTC
TRBJ2-7,NA,TRBD2,TRBV7-2,CASNLGVAGPYEQYF,TGTGCCAGCAACTTAGGGGTAGCGGGCCCCTACGAGCAGTACTTC
TRBJ2-5,once,TRBD1,TRBV5-1,CASSKHQGVEQETQYF,TGCGCCAGCAGCAAACATCAGGGGGTGGAACAAGAGACCCAGTACTTC
TRBJ2-7,NA,TRBD1,TRBV24-1,CATSGGTGDYEQYF,TGTGCCACCAGTGGCGGGACAGGGGACTACGAGCAGTACTTC
TRBJ2-1,few,TRBD1,TRBV9,CASSVGQGSHNEQFF,TGTGCCAGCAGCGTGGGACAGGGATCCCACAATGAGCAGTTCTTC
TRBJ2-7,NA,TRBD2,TRBV20-1,CSARAPRGAYEQYF,TGCAGTGCTAGAGCGCCGCGGGGGGCATACGAGCAGTACTTC
TRBJ2-7,many,NA,TRBV5-1,CASSLYRDHSEQYF,TGCGCCAGCAGCTTGTACAGGGACCACAGCGAGCAGTACTTC
TRBJ1-4,few,TRBD1,TRBV5-6,CASSRRQGGEKLFF,TGTGCCAGCAGCCGACGACAGGGCGGTGAAAAACTGTTTTTT
TRBJ2-1,once,TRBD1,TRBV28,CASSLTGTGAWFF,TGTGCCAGCAGTCTTACCGGGACAGGGGCTTGGTTCTTC
TRBJ1-6,NA,NA,TRBV19,CASSIFYGIGHSGDSPLHF,TGTGCCAGTAGTATATTTTATGGGATCGGACATTCTGGTGATTCACCCCTCCACTTT
TRBJ2-7,few,NA,TRBV14,CASSQDRTDFSYEQYF,TGTGCCAGCAGCCAAGATAGGACAGATTTCTCCTACGAGCAGTACTTC
TRBJ1-4,few,TRBD1,TRBV4-2,CASSNRDRGPVREKLFF,TGTGCCAGCAGCAACCGGGACAGGGGACCCGTGAGGGAAAAACTGTTTTTT
TRBJ2-2,NA,NA,TRBV29-1,CSVDPTGNTGELFF,TGCAGCGTCGACCCGACAGGGAACACCGGGGAGCTGTTTTTT
TRBJ2-1,few,TRBD2,TRBV2,CASNGGGAHEQFF,TGTGCCAGCAACGGCGGGGGGGCCCATGAGCAGTTCTTC
TRBJ1-2,NA,TRBD1,TRBV5-1,CASSLLLDRGAYTF,TGCGCCAGCAGCTTGCTCCTGGACAGGGGGGCCTACACCTTC
TRBJ2-5,many,NA,TRBV4-1,CASSQLYYASARGQETQYF,TGCGCCAGCAGCCAACTATATTATGCCTCGGCGCGGGGCCAAGAGACCCAGTACTTC
TRBJ1-4,many,TRBD1,TRBV7-2,CASSPTRLWDSDEKLFF,TGTGCCAGCAGCCCAACAAGGCTTTGGGACAGCGATGAAAAACTGTTTTTT
TRBJ2-3,NA,NA,TRBV10-3,CAISESDSLNTQYF,TGTGCCATCAGTGAGTCGGACAGTCTGAATACGCAGTATTTT
TRBJ1-5,few,TRBD1,TRBV7-8,CASSTRQGAPDQPQHF,TGTGCCAGCAGCACCCGACAGGGGGCGCCGGACCAGCCCCAGCATTTT
TRBJ2-7,NA,NA,TRBV7-6,CASSLETGFSSCEQYF,TGTGCCAGCAGCTTAGAGACAGGATTCAGCTCCTGCGAGCAGTACTTC
TRBJ2-3,NA,NA,TRBV7-2,CASSPDGNTDTQYF,TGTGCCAGCAGCCCCGACGGAAACACAGATACGCAGTATTTT
TRBJ2-7,many,TRBD1,TRBV28,CASSLAPGQGPYEQYF,TGTGCCAGCAGTTTAGCCCCGGGACAGGGCCCCTACGAGCAGTACTTC
TRBJ1-1,many,NA,TRBV29-1,CSAARENTEAFF,TGCAGCGCGGCTAGGGAAAACACTGAAGCTTTCTTT
TRBJ1-2,NA,NA,TRBV5-1,CASSLDGTRYGYTF,TGCGCCAGCAGCTTGGATGGGACTCGCTATGGCTACACCTTC
TRBJ1-1,NA,TRBD1,TRBV12-3/TRBV12-4,CASSLRQGVATEAFF,TGTGCCAGCAGTTTAAGGCAGGGGGTAGCTACTGAAGCTTTCTTT
TRBJ1-5,NA,TRBD1,TRBV5-1,CASSPTGGTGSWRDQPQHF,TGCGCCAGCAGCCCAACCGGCGGGACAGGGTCGTGGAGGGATCAGCCCCAGCATTTT
TRBJ1-6,NA,NA,TRBV12-3/TRBV12-4,CASSLEPELTSPLHF,TGTGCCAGCAGTTTGGAACCGGAACTAACTTCACCCCTCCACTTT
TRBJ2-5,many,TRBD2,TRBV20-1,CSARFSGGETQYF,TGCAGTGCTAGATTTAGCGGGGGAGAGACCCAGTACTTC
TRBJ1-6,many,NA,TRBV7-8,CASSADRPSNSPLHF,TGTGCCAGCAGCGCCGACAGGCCAAGCAATTCACCCCTCCACTTT
TRBJ2-1,many,NA,TRBV10-3,CAISEITSEQFF,TGTGCCATCAGTGAGATAACTTCAGAGCAGTTCTTC
TRBJ2-1,many,NA,TRBV7-4,CASSFSWWQWDFNEQFF,TGTGCCAGCAGCTTCTCATGGTGGCAGTGGGATTTCAATGAGCAGTTCTTC
TRBJ2-7,few,NA,TRBV7-2,CASSPARASEQYF,TGTGCCAGCAGCCCGGCCAGGGCCTCCGAGCAGTACTTC
TRBJ2-4,NA,TRBD1,TRBV7-2,CASSLSGTGIYNEQYF,TGTGCCAGCAGCTTATCAGGGACAGGAATTTACAATGAGCAGTACTTC
TRBJ2-1,many,TRBD2,TRBV20-1,CSASLTSGAHNEQFF,TGCAGTGCTAGTCTGACTAGCGGGGCCCACAATGAGCAGTTCTTC
TRBJ1-2,few,NA,TRBV20-1,CSAEAGDNYGYTF,TGCAGTGCTGAGGCAGGGGATAACTATGGCTACACCTTC
TRBJ2-1,NA,TRBD1,TRBV5-1,CASSSSQGASGNEQFF,TGCGCCAGCAGCTCATCACAGGGGGCCAGTGGGAATGAGCAGTTCTTC
TRBJ1-2,NA,NA,TRBV27,CASSRREGYGYTF,TGTGCCAGCTCCAGACGGGAAGGTTATGGCTACACCTTC
TRBJ2-4,NA,NA,TRBV5-1,CASSPRLAKNIQYF,TGCGCCAGCAGTCCCCGTCTAGCCAAAAACATTCAGTACTTC
TRBJ2-2,NA,NA,TRBV12-3/TRBV12-4,CASSSRARWGADTGELFF,TGTGCCAGCAGTTCTAGGGCCCGGTGGGGGGCCGACACCGGGGAGCTGTTTTTT
TRBJ2-5,many,TRBD2,TRBV5-6,CASIRLLASGGGYQETQYF,TGTGCCAGCATCCGTCTCTTGGCTAGCGGGGGGGGGTACCAAGAGACCCAGTACTTC
TRBJ1-2,NA,NA,TRBV7-8,CASSSDDLYGYTF,TGTGCCAGCAGCTCAGACGACCTATATGGCTACACCTTC